This TCR beta chain was identified during a study of cytomegalovirus exposure and HLA in healthy donors. PCR amplification relied on 60 Vbeta primers (plus 13 Jbeta primers). The method was immunoSEQ multiplex PCR; TCRdb's version includes in-frame clones alone and lacks a portion of them. The table lists about 85,000 clones, about 80% of them singletons. Comment on this clone: This specimen includes other DNA sequences encoding the same CDR3.

Losses at the gene ends were 3 bases for V and 3 bases for J; bases not matched to a gene: 3. The CDR3 has 15 amino acids. The germline CDR1 and CDR2 sequences are SEHNR and FQNEAQ (reference sequence). This chain connects TRBV7-9 to TRBJ2-3; 10 nucleotides line up with TRBD1. The source material was PBMCs. This TCR was recovered from a man aged 45 to 65 in good health and CMV-seropositive. The CDR3 reads CASSFRTGGTDTQYF. The CDR3 nucleotides are TGTGCCAGCAGCTTTCGGACAGGGGGAACAGATACGCAGTATTTT.